The entry below describes one TCR beta chain. This table comes from immunoSEQ multiplex PCR, and its TCRdb copy is limited to in-frame clones, with some not included. The table records about 120,000 clones, about 89% of them present only once. These data originate in a study of blood T cell repertoires in COVID-19. On the study more broadly: The analysed material was cDNA or gDNA that came from T cells, B-cell-depleted T cells, or PBMCs.

The receptor's source is a woman in her 70s with acute or convalescent COVID-19. Sequenced material: peripheral blood.

The CDR3 spells CASSQLQVSDEQYF. In nucleotides, the CDR3 is TGTGCCAGCAGCCAACTGCAGGTTAGCGACGAGCAGTACTTC. This sequence joins TRBV3-1 (or the pseudogene TRBV3-2) and TRBJ2-7, with a tentative D call TRBD2 (5 bases). Per the germline V gene, CDR1 is LGHDT and CDR2 is YNNKEL (reference sequence). V was shortened by 2 bases and J by 5 bases, with 13 bases between the two germline ends. This CDR3 contains 14 residues.